Each of the 18 T cell receptor beta chains below was sequenced from the same sample in a study of CD8 T cells in Susac syndrome. An input of 0.5 to 1 ug of RNA was subjected to reverse transcription using random hexamers. TCRdb re-analysed the immunoSEQ multiplex PCR reads in MiXCR, keeping a single row per CDR3 protein. The table shows hundreds of thousands of distinct CDR3 sequences, with just under 95% occurring only once. What was sequenced was CD4+ T cells from PBMCs. These receptors originate from a human donor with multiple sclerosis.

The rearrangement uses TRBV7-9 and TRBJ1-4; D is uncertain. The CDR3 is 15 residues long. Per germline, CDR1 SEHNR and CDR2 FQNEAQ (reference sequence). Trimming took off 5 bases at V and 1 base at J, with 11 bases between the two ends. The CDR3 DNA reads TGTGCCAGCAGCACAACTTCCGGAACTAATGAAAAACTGTTTTTT. Encoded protein: CASSTTSGTNEKLFF.

The rearrangement joins TRBV19 to TRBJ2-1, with D unresolved. The CDR3 loop spans 14 amino acids. V was shortened by 5 bases and J by 2 bases, with 10 bases between the two germline ends. Per the germline V gene, CDR1 is LNHDA and CDR2 is SQIVND (reference sequence). The CDR3 region has the DNA TGTGCCAGTAGTGGCGCCGAAGCCTACAATGAGCAGTTCTTC. Encoded protein: CASSGAEAYNEQFF.

The sample holds one count of this clonotype. The chain uses TRBV27 and TRBJ2-4; no definite D call. Germline V gives CDR1 MNHEY, CDR2 SMNVEV (reference sequence). Trimming took 0 bases from V and 0 from J, leaving 9 bases between them. The CDR3 loop spans 16 amino acids. The CDR3 protein is CASSLSLSLAKNIQYF. CDR3 coding DNA: TGTGCCAGCAGTTTATCTCTTTCTCTAGCCAAAAACATTCAGTACTTC.

The chain couples TRBV30 to TRBJ1-1; D is unresolved. The ends were cut back, 2 bases at V and 3 bases at J, with 19 bases in the middle. CDR3 length: 16 residues. Germline loops: CDR1 GTSNPN, CDR2 SVGIG (reference sequence). The CDR3 here is CAWSKDSLNRDTEAFF. The CDR3 DNA reads TGTGCCTGGAGTAAGGACTCACTCAATCGGGACACTGAAGCTTTCTTT.

The chain employs TRBV27 and TRBJ1-2; D ambiguous. The CDR3 spans 14 residues. Germline V gene sequence: CDR1 MNHEY, CDR2 SMNVEV (reference sequence). The V end was cut by 2 bases, the J end by 7 bases, with 14 bases between. CDR3 coding DNA: TGTGCCAGCAGTTTAGAACCCGCCGTAGGTGGCTACACCTTC. Translation: CASSLEPAVGGYTF.

The chain joins TRBV29-1 to TRBJ1-1, with D unresolved. This CDR3 contains 11 residues. The germline V gene encodes CDR1 SQVTM and CDR2 ANQGSEA. Trimming took off 3 bases at V and 1 base at J, with 3 bases between the two ends. CDR3 coding DNA: TGCAGCGTTGAGGGGAACACTGAAGCTTTCTTT. Residues: CSVEGNTEAFF.

The V call is TRBV3-1, the J call TRBJ1-1; D is perhaps TRBD1 (5 bases). V was pared by 1 base and J by 5 bases, with 8 bases between. CDR1 is LGHDT, CDR2 YNNKEL, per germline (reference sequence). The CDR3 consists of 13 residues. This CDR3 is CASSQARETEAFF. The CDR3 DNA reads TGTGCCAGCAGCCAAGCCAGGGAGACTGAAGCTTTCTTT.

This clonotype came up once. The CDR3 is CSVAPREEEKLFF. In nucleotides, the CDR3 is TGCAGCGTTGCTCCCAGGGAGGAAGAAAAACTGTTTTTT. The genes are TRBV29-1 and TRBJ1-4; a weak D match, TRBD1 (5 bases). Germline CDR1 reads SQVTM; CDR2 reads ANQGSEA. Trimming pared 4 bases from V and 8 bases from J, leaving 14 bases between. The CDR3 runs 13 residues.

The CDR3 nucleotides are TGTGCCACCAGCAAGAGAAATGAGCAGTTCTTC. It translates to CATSKRNEQFF. V usage is TRBV15 and J usage is TRBJ2-1; unclear D gene. CDR3 size: 11 residues. Per germline, CDR1 LNHNV and CDR2 YYDKDF (reference sequence). The ends were cut back, 4 bases at V and 7 bases at J, with 5 bases in the middle.

V and J are TRBV24-1 and TRBJ2-1; TRBD2 agrees at 11 bases. This CDR3 region has 18 residues. The germline V gene encodes CDR1 KGHDR and CDR2 SFDVKD. The V segment lost 2 bases and the J segment 0 bases; nucleotides outside the gene matches: 5. CDR3: CATSDSATSGDSYNEQFF. In nucleotides, the CDR3 is TGTGCCACCAGTGATTCCGCGACTAGCGGGGACTCCTACAATGAGCAGTTCTTC.

This chain connects TRBV20-1 to TRBJ2-5; no clear D gene. This CDR3 has 14 amino acids. V lost 0 bases to trimming and J lost 0 bases, with 8 bases between them. Germline CDR1 is DFQATT and CDR2 is SNEGSKA (reference sequence). In DNA, the CDR3 is TGCAGTGCTAGAGATCCCTCGAACCAAGAGACCCAGTACTTC. Translation: CSARDPSNQETQYF.

The chain is built from TRBV11-1 and TRBJ2-5; 9 bases align to TRBD1. CDR1 and CDR2 (germline): SGHAT, FQDESV (reference sequence). V lost 5 bases to trimming and J lost 4 bases; unmatched junction nucleotides: 11. The CDR3 is made up of 16 amino acids. The CDR3 bases are TGTGCCAGCAGCCTATACGGACAGGGGACGGGAGAGACCCAGTACTTC. Amino acid sequence: CASSLYGQGTGETQYF.

V and J are TRBV3-1 and TRBJ1-1; D gene uncertain. Trimming removed 8 bases from V and 11 bases from J, with 15 bases in between. CDR3 size: 11 residues. Germline V lookup: CDR1 LGHDT, CDR2 YNNKEL (reference sequence). In DNA form, the CDR3 reads TGTGCCAGCGTGCAGGCTGGAATGGCTTTCTTT. Amino acid sequence: CASVQAGMAFF. Drawing the rest from reference TRBV3-1 and TRBJ1-1, the complete variable domain is DTAVSQTPKYLVTQMGNDKSIKCEQNLGHDTMYWYKQDSKKFLKIMFSYNNKELIINETVPNRFSPKSPDKAHLNLHINSLELGDSAVYFCASVQAGMAFFGQGTRLTVV.

The CDR3 here is CASSLQGRPQHF. The CDR3, as DNA: TGTGCCAGCAGCCTGCAAGGGCGGCCCCAGCATTTT. The chain combines TRBV3-1 with TRBJ1-5; no firm D call. CDR3 length: 12 residues. Germline CDR1 and CDR2: LGHDT and YNNKEL (reference sequence). The V end lost 4 bases, the J end lost 9 bases, and 10 bases lay between the germline ends.

Only one count was recorded for this clonotype. V and J are TRBV12-3 or TRBV12-4 and TRBJ2-1; no reliable D call. V gave up 8 bases and J gave up 4 bases, with 9 bases separating them. This CDR3 region has 12 residues. The chain's CDR3 is CASAPAYNEQFF. Written as DNA, the CDR3 is TGTGCCAGCGCCCCGGCGTACAATGAGCAGTTCTTC.

V gene TRBV7-9 combines with J gene TRBJ2-4, with TRBD1 matching 7 bases. This CDR3 is 13 amino acids long. CDR1 is SEHNR, CDR2 FQNEAQ, per germline (reference sequence). Trimming at V came to 5 bases and at J to 5 bases, leaving 3 bases not matched to a gene. The CDR3 DNA is TGTGCCAGCAGCCAAGGGGGCCAAAACATTCAGTACTTC. It translates to CASSQGGQNIQYF.

The CDR3 sequence is CASSWGDRDYGYTF. CDR3 in DNA: TGTGCCAGCAGTTGGGGGGACAGGGACTATGGCTACACCTTC. The V and J genes are TRBV6-5 and TRBJ1-2; 9 positions agree with TRBD1. Germline-derived CDR1 and CDR2 are MNHEY and SVGAGI. The CDR3 contains 14 residues. V shed 4 bases and J 3 bases; nucleotides not matched to a gene: 3.

This clonotype came up once. This chain joins TRBV6-1 and TRBJ1-2; 7 bases agree with TRBD1. Germline V lookup: CDR1 MNHNS, CDR2 SASEGT. This CDR3 spans 15 amino acids. Trimming took 2 bases from V and 4 from J; bases not matched to a gene: 7. The CDR3 loop is CASSENPRQGYGYTF. CDR3 DNA sequence: TGTGCCAGCAGTGAAAACCCCCGACAGGGCTATGGCTACACCTTC.